The clone carrying this TCR beta chain occurred once. Original processing notes: Estimated nucleated cell counts came from reference gene primer amplification. Sequencing used immunoSEQ multiplex PCR; TCRdb keeps in-frame clones, though not all of them. V and J calls plus clone size are reproduced from that table; the DNA served to infer D and trimming. The sample has about 150,000 clones, about 86% seen once. This entry is derived from a study of blood T cell repertoires in COVID-19. Study context: The study drew acute and convalescent COVID-19 samples from the United States, Italy and Spain.

The specimen sequenced was peripheral blood. The receptor comes from a man in his 70s with acute or convalescent COVID-19.

CDR3 nucleotide sequence: TGTGCCAGCAGTTACTCGACAGGGGAACATGGCTACACCTTC. Translation gives CASSYSTGEHGYTF. The chain uses TRBV6-5 and TRBJ1-2; TRBD1 matches 8 bases. The CDR3 runs 14 residues. Germline V gene sequence: CDR1 MNHEY, CDR2 SVGAGI. V lost 0 bases, J lost 6 bases, and 3 bases stayed unmatched.